The 4 T cell receptor beta chains below come from one sample, sequenced in a study of T cells in Graves' hyperthyroidism and ophthalmopathy (dated by TCRdb to about 2019). To prepare the library, multiplex PCR was applied. TCRdb shows the sequencer as Illumina HiSeq 2000. TCR beta CDR3 regions were amplified from RNA transcripts. For the first round of RT-PCR on the TCR CDR3, the HTBI primer set was used together with the Qiagen OneStep RT-PCR kit. TCRdb applied fastp at Q25 and MiXCR to the public reads, then kept only in-frame beta chains. Rows are unified per CDR3 protein, each entry keeping the most common DNA and genes. The sample records hundreds of thousands of distinct CDR3 sequences, 45% of which are singletons. The ten largest clones capture about 7.2% of the sample. Sequenced input: peripheral blood or thyroid tissue (not recorded which). Receptors were obtained from an adult man with Graves' disease, either hyperthyroidism or ophthalmopathy (not recorded which).

There are a few counts of this clonotype. The V and J genes are TRBV7-2 and TRBJ1-1; unclear D gene. Germline CDR1 SGHTA, CDR2 FQGNSA. Between the trimmed V and J ends, which lost 8 bases and 4 bases, there was a span of 11 bases. CDR3 size: 12 residues. The CDR3 DNA reads as TGTGCCAGCTCTTACCGCGCCACTGAAGCTTTCTTT. This translates into CASSYRATEAFF.

This chain connects TRBV2 to TRBJ1-2, with 9 bases lining up with TRBD1. The junction had 10 bases not matched to a gene; V was cut back by 11 bases and J by 6 bases. This CDR3 spans 13 amino acids. Per germline, CDR1 SNHLY and CDR2 FYNNEI. CDR3 nucleotide sequence: TGTGCCGACAGGGGGTACGCGTCTAATGGCTACACCTTC. Protein product: CADRGYASNGYTF.

This clonotype was counted a few times. The chain combines TRBV6-5 with TRBJ1-2, with D perhaps TRBD1 (6 bases). CDR1 and CDR2 (germline): MNHEY, SVGAGI. V gave up 2 bases and J gave up 6 bases, with 13 bases separating them. This CDR3 is 14 amino acids long. CDR3 sequence reads: CASSYNRDPDGYTF. CDR3 DNA sequence: TGTGCCAGCAGTTACAACAGGGACCCAGATGGCTACACCTTC.

This chain connects TRBV7-8 to TRBJ1-2; D perhaps matches TRBD1 (5 bases). The V gene lost 1 base and the J gene lost 3 bases, with 9 bases spanning the gap. Germline V gene data show CDR1 as SGHVS and CDR2 as FQNEAQ. The CDR3 consists of 14 residues. The CDR3 DNA is TGTGCCAGCAGCTTAGGTTTCAGGGACTATGGCTACACCTTC. Translation gives CASSLGFRDYGYTF.